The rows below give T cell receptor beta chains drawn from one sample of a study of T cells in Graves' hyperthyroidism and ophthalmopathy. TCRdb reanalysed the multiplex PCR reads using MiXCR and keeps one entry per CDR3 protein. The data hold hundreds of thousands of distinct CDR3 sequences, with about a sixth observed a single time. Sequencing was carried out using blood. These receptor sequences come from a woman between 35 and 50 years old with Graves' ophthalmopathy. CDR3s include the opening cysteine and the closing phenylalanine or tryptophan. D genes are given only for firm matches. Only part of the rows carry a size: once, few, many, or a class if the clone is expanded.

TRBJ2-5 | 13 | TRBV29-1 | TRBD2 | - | CSASGLGGETQYF | TGCAGCGCCTCGGGACTAGGAGGGGAGACCCAGTACTTC
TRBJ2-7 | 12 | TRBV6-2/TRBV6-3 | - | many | CASSSNIYEQYF | TGTGCCAGCAGTTCCAACATCTACGAGCAGTACTTC
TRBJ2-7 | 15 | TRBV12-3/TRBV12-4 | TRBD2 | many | CASSYSRGVNYEQYF | TGTGCCAGCAGTTACTCACGGGGGGTTAACTACGAGCAGTACTTC
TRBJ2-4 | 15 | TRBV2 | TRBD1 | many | CASSEAKQGANIQYF | TGTGCCAGCAGTGAAGCGAAACAGGGGGCAAACATTCAGTACTTC
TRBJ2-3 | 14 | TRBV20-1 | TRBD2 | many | CSARSGRTSDTQYF | TGCAGTGCTAGGAGCGGGAGGACCTCAGATACGCAGTATTTT
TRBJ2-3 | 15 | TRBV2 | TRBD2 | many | CASSPSGRAKDTQYF | TGTGCCAGCAGTCCTAGCGGGAGGGCCAAAGATACGCAGTATTTT
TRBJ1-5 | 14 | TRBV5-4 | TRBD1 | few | CASKDRDSNQPQHF | TGTGCCAGCAAAGACAGGGACAGCAATCAGCCCCAGCATTTT
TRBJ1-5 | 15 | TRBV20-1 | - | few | CSAPDGRMGNQPQHF | TGCAGTGCTCCGGATGGGAGGATGGGCAATCAGCCCCAGCATTTT
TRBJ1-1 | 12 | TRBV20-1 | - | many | CSARVKNTEAFF | TGCAGTGCTAGAGTAAAGAACACTGAAGCTTTCTTT
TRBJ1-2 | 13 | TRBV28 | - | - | CASSIPGGLRYTF | TGTGCCAGCAGTATCCCGGGGGGGCTAAGGTACACCTTC
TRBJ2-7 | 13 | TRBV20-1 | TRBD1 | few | CSAGYDRANEQYF | TGCAGTGCCGGATACGACAGGGCCAACGAGCAGTACTTC
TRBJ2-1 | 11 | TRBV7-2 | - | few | CASSLVGIQFF | TGTGCCAGCAGCTTAGTGGGAATCCAGTTCTTC
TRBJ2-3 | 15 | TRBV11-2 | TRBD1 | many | CASRSWGQDTDTQYF | TGTGCCAGCAGGTCATGGGGACAGGACACAGATACGCAGTATTTT
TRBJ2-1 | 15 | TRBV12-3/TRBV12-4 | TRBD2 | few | CASNSGGENYNEQFF | TGTGCCAGCAACAGCGGGGGAGAGAACTACAATGAGCAGTTCTTC
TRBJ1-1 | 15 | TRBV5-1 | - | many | CASSFTGTPNTEAFF | TGCGCCAGCAGCTTTACCGGGACACCGAACACTGAAGCTTTCTTT
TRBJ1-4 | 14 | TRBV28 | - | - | CASSLIVGSEKLFF | TGTGCCAGCAGTTTAATCGTAGGGAGCGAAAAACTGTTTTTT
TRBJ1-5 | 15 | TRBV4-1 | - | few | CASSQVPGSNQPQHF | TGCGCCAGCAGCCAAGTACCCGGAAGCAATCAGCCCCAGCATTTT
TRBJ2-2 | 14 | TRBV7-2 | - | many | CASSLGIRAGELFF | TGTGCCAGCAGCTTAGGGATTCGAGCCGGGGAGCTGTTTTTT
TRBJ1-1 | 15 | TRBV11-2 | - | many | CASSTLPGVETEAFF | TGTGCCAGCAGCACCCTTCCAGGGGTTGAGACTGAAGCTTTCTTT
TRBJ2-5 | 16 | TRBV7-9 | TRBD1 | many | CASSLGGQAYQETQYF | TGTGCCAGCAGCTTAGGGGGACAGGCGTACCAAGAGACCCAGTACTTC
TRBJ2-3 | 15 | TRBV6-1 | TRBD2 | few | CASSRLGGDSDTQYF | TGTGCCAGCAGTCGTTTGGGGGGGGACTCGGATACGCAGTATTTT
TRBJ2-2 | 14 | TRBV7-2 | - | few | CASSEYSGRGELFF | TGTGCCAGCAGCGAATACTCGGGGCGTGGGGAGCTGTTTTTT
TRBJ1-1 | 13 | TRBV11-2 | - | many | CASSLRRVFEAFF | TGTGCCAGCAGCTTAAGACGGGTTTTTGAAGCTTTCTTT
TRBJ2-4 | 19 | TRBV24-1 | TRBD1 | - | CATSDPGTGGAITKNIQYF | TGTGCCACCAGTGATCCCGGGACAGGGGGCGCGATTACCAAAAACATTCAGTACTTC
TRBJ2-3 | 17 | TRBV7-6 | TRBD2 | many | CASSRGLAGGVTDTQYF | TGTGCCAGCAGCCGAGGACTAGCGGGAGGTGTTACAGATACGCAGTATTTT
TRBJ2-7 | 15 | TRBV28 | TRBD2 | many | CASSRTSGSWYEQYF | TGTGCCAGCAGCCGTACTAGCGGGAGTTGGTACGAGCAGTACTTC
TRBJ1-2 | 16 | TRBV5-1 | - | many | CASSLEGTGRPYGYTF | TGCGCCAGCAGCTTGGAAGGCACAGGGAGACCCTATGGCTACACCTTC
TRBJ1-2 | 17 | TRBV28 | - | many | CASSSTSGGAPNYGYTF | TGTGCCAGCAGTTCTACATCGGGGGGCGCGCCTAACTATGGCTACACCTTC
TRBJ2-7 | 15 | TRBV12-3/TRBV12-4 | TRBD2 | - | CASSPYRTSPHEQYF | TGTGCCAGCAGTCCTTACCGGACTAGCCCTCACGAGCAGTACTTC
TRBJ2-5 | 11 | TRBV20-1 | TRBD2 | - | CSAEAGDSQYF | TGCAGTGCTGAAGCGGGGGATTCCCAGTACTTC
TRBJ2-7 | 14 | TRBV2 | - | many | CASRDSNTQYEQYF | TGTGCCAGCAGAGACTCCAATACCCAATACGAGCAGTACTTC
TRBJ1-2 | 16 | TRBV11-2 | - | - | CASSLLDRRANYGYTF | TGTGCCAGCAGCTTATTAGACCGTCGGGCCAACTATGGCTACACCTTC
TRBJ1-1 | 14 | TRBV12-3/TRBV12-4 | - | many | CASSLQNLNTEAFF | TGTGCCAGCAGTTTACAGAATTTGAACACTGAAGCTTTCTTT
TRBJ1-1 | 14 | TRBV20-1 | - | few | CSASEARVNTEAFF | TGCAGTGCTAGCGAGGCCCGTGTGAACACTGAAGCTTTCTTT
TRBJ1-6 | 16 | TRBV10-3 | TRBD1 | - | CAISGIPTGANSPLHF | TGTGCCATCAGTGGAATCCCCACAGGGGCCAATTCACCCCTCCACTTT
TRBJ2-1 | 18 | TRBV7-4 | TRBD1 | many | CASNQIDRGISFYNEQFF | TGTGCCAGCAACCAAATCGACAGGGGAATAAGCTTCTACAATGAGCAGTTCTTC
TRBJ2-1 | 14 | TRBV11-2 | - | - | CASSSGPAYDEQFF | TGTGCCAGCAGCTCGGGACCCGCCTACGATGAGCAGTTCTTC
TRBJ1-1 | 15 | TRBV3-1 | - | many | CASSQDSGRGPEAFF | TGTGCCAGCAGCCAGGACAGTGGCCGGGGTCCTGAAGCTTTCTTT
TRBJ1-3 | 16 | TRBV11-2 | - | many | CASSLAVGNSGNTIYF | TGTGCCAGCAGCTTAGCGGTCGGTAACTCTGGAAACACCATATATTTT
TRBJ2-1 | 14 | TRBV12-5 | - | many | CASGLVQTYNEQFF | TGTGCTAGTGGTTTGGTACAGACGTACAATGAGCAGTTCTTC
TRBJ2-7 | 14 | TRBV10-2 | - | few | CASSPEAQSYEQYF | TGCGCCAGCAGCCCAGAGGCCCAAAGCTACGAGCAGTACTTC
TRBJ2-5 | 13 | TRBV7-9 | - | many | CASRRREQETQYF | TGTGCCAGCAGGCGCCGGGAACAAGAGACCCAGTACTTC